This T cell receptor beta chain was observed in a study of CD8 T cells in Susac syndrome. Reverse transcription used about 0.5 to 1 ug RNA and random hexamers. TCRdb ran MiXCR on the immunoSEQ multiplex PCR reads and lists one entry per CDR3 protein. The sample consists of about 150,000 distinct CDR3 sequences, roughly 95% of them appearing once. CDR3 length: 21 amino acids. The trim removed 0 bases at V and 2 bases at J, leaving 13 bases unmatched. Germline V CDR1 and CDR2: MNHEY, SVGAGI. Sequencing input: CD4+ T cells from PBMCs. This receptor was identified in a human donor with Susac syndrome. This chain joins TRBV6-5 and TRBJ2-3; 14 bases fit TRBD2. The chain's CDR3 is CASSYSKLGTSGRTDTDTQYF. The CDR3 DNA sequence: TGTGCCAGCAGTTACTCGAAGCTAGGGACTAGCGGGAGAACTGACACAGATACGCAGTATTTT.